Listed below are T cell receptor beta chains from one sample, sequenced in a study of cytomegalovirus exposure and HLA in healthy donors. The table came from immunoSEQ multiplex PCR; TCRdb's copy has only in-frame clones and leaves some out. Counted here are about 200,000 clones, about three quarters occurring once; the ten biggest clones make up 15%. Sequencing used PBMCs. Receptors were obtained from a man aged 35 to 55 in good health and CMV-seronegative. Each CDR3 is given with its conserved first and last residue. A D gene is named only where the DNA matches it firmly. Clone size is not always given. Where it is, it says once, few, many or a class for expanded clones.

V gene: TRBV6-1
J gene: TRBJ2-7
clone size: -
D gene: TRBD2
CDR3 protein: CASSEAGRAGEQYF
CDR3 DNA: TGTGCCAGCAGTGAAGCGGGGAGGGCGGGCGAGCAGTACTTC

V gene: TRBV29-1
J gene: TRBJ2-7
clone size: -
D gene: TRBD2
CDR3 protein: CSVVLAGGYEQYF
CDR3 DNA: TGCAGCGTTGTTTTAGCGGGAGGTTACGAGCAGTACTTC

V gene: TRBV29-1
J gene: TRBJ2-3
clone size: -
D gene: -
CDR3 protein: CSVVFPGAITDTQYF
CDR3 DNA: TGCAGCGTTGTGTTCCCAGGGGCGATCACAGATACGCAGTATTTT

V gene: TRBV7-2
J gene: TRBJ1-6
clone size: -
D gene: TRBD1
CDR3 protein: CASSLNGQGASSPLHF
CDR3 DNA: TGTGCCAGCAGCCTTAACGGGCAGGGGGCTAGTTCACCCCTCCACTTT

V gene: TRBV30
J gene: TRBJ2-7
clone size: -
D gene: TRBD1
CDR3 protein: CAWSTRGTGFYEQYF
CDR3 DNA: TGTGCCTGGAGTACCCGCGGGACAGGGTTCTACGAGCAGTACTTC

V gene: TRBV4-2
J gene: TRBJ1-6
clone size: -
D gene: TRBD1
CDR3 protein: CASSQGPQGGRMNSPLHF
CDR3 DNA: TGTGCCAGCAGCCAAGGCCCACAGGGGGGGAGGATGAATTCACCCCTCCACTTT

V gene: TRBV15
J gene: TRBJ1-2
clone size: -
D gene: -
CDR3 protein: CATSRDAAGYTF
CDR3 DNA: TGTGCCACCAGCAGAGATGCGGCTGGCTACACCTTC

V gene: TRBV2
J gene: TRBJ2-5
clone size: few
D gene: -
CDR3 protein: CASSYDRSKETQYF
CDR3 DNA: TGTGCCAGCAGTTACGACAGGTCCAAAGAGACCCAGTACTTC

V gene: TRBV14
J gene: TRBJ1-1
clone size: -
D gene: TRBD1
CDR3 protein: CASSQGPTGEAFF
CDR3 DNA: TGTGCCAGCAGCCAAGGCCCGACAGGGGAAGCTTTCTTT

V gene: TRBV9
J gene: TRBJ1-6
clone size: once
D gene: TRBD1
CDR3 protein: CASSKKGANSPLHF
CDR3 DNA: TGTGCCAGCAGCAAAAAGGGGGCCAATTCACCCCTCCACTTT

V gene: TRBV6-6
J gene: TRBJ2-5
clone size: -
D gene: TRBD2
CDR3 protein: CASSLAGWETQYF
CDR3 DNA: TGTGCCAGCAGTCTAGCGGGTTGGGAGACCCAGTACTTC

V gene: TRBV6-5
J gene: TRBJ2-7
clone size: few
D gene: -
CDR3 protein: CASRAGTHYSYEQYF
CDR3 DNA: TGTGCCAGCAGGGCCGGGACACACTACTCCTACGAGCAGTACTTC

V gene: TRBV9
J gene: TRBJ2-7
clone size: -
D gene: -
CDR3 protein: CASSERQNYEQYF
CDR3 DNA: TGTGCCAGCAGCGAAAGACAGAACTACGAGCAGTACTTC

V gene: TRBV5-4
J gene: TRBJ1-3
clone size: -
D gene: -
CDR3 protein: CASSLGGGGNTIYF
CDR3 DNA: TGTGCCAGCAGCTTGGGGGGGGGTGGAAACACCATATATTTT

V gene: TRBV27
J gene: TRBJ2-1
clone size: -
D gene: TRBD2
CDR3 protein: CASSFETSGSRLAYNEQFF
CDR3 DNA: TGTGCCAGCAGTTTCGAGACTAGCGGATCCCGCTTGGCCTACAATGAGCAGTTCTTC

V gene: TRBV4-2
J gene: TRBJ2-5
clone size: few
D gene: -
CDR3 protein: CASSPTRDQETQYF
CDR3 DNA: TGTGCCAGCAGCCCCACTAGGGACCAAGAGACCCAGTACTTC

V gene: TRBV6-5
J gene: TRBJ2-6
clone size: -
D gene: -
CDR3 protein: CASRQNSGANVLTF
CDR3 DNA: TGTGCCAGCAGGCAGAATTCTGGGGCCAACGTCCTGACTTTC

V gene: TRBV7-2
J gene: TRBJ1-2
clone size: -
D gene: TRBD1
CDR3 protein: CASSLSRDRAGYTF
CDR3 DNA: TGTGCCAGCAGCTTAAGCAGGGACAGGGCTGGCTACACCTTC

V gene: TRBV28
J gene: TRBJ2-7
clone size: -
D gene: -
CDR3 protein: CASTWGREQYF
CDR3 DNA: TGTGCCAGCACCTGGGGGCGTGAGCAGTACTTC

V gene: TRBV7-3
J gene: TRBJ1-1
clone size: -
D gene: -
CDR3 protein: CASSLDPWGGRTEAFF
CDR3 DNA: TGTGCCAGCAGCTTAGACCCCTGGGGGGGAAGGACTGAAGCTTTCTTT

V gene: TRBV28
J gene: TRBJ2-5
clone size: -
D gene: -
CDR3 protein: CASSSSAASQYF
CDR3 DNA: TGTGCCAGCAGTTCCTCGGCGGCGTCCCAGTACTTC

V gene: TRBV6-6
J gene: TRBJ2-2
clone size: -
D gene: TRBD1
CDR3 protein: CASSYSWDRGTGELFF
CDR3 DNA: TGTGCCAGCAGTTACAGCTGGGACAGGGGGACCGGGGAGCTGTTTTTT

V gene: TRBV7-3
J gene: TRBJ2-7
clone size: -
D gene: TRBD1
CDR3 protein: CASSWDRGYEQYF
CDR3 DNA: TGTGCCAGCAGCTGGGACAGGGGTTACGAGCAGTACTTC

V gene: TRBV18
J gene: TRBJ2-3
clone size: -
D gene: TRBD2
CDR3 protein: CASSPPAGEPTDTQYF
CDR3 DNA: TGTGCCAGCTCACCACCAGCGGGAGAGCCCACAGATACGCAGTATTTT

V gene: TRBV5-1
J gene: TRBJ1-6
clone size: -
D gene: TRBD1
CDR3 protein: CASSAGQGGVSPLHF
CDR3 DNA: TGCGCCAGCAGCGCCGGACAGGGAGGAGTCTCACCCCTCCACTTT

V gene: TRBV7-6
J gene: TRBJ1-1
clone size: -
D gene: TRBD1
CDR3 protein: CASSSGTGGGYTEAFF
CDR3 DNA: TGTGCCAGCAGCTCCGGGACAGGGGGCGGATACACTGAAGCTTTCTTT

V gene: TRBV5-1
J gene: TRBJ2-7
clone size: -
D gene: -
CDR3 protein: CASSLFGRSSYEQYF
CDR3 DNA: TGCGCCAGCAGCTTGTTTGGCAGAAGCTCCTACGAGCAGTACTTC

V gene: TRBV10-3
J gene: TRBJ2-3
clone size: -
D gene: TRBD1
CDR3 protein: CAISEGTGATSGTQYF
CDR3 DNA: TGTGCCATCAGTGAGGGGACAGGAGCCACCTCAGGTACGCAGTATTTT

V gene: TRBV10-1
J gene: TRBJ2-1
clone size: -
D gene: TRBD2
CDR3 protein: CASSEIAGEVDEQFF
CDR3 DNA: TGCGCCAGCAGTGAGATAGCGGGAGAGGTGGATGAGCAGTTCTTC

V gene: TRBV19
J gene: TRBJ2-7
clone size: -
D gene: -
CDR3 protein: CASSRYSYEQYF
CDR3 DNA: TGTGCCAGTAGTAGATACAGCTACGAGCAGTACTTC

V gene: TRBV11-3
J gene: TRBJ2-1
clone size: -
D gene: TRBD1
CDR3 protein: CASSLDGVTGDEQFF
CDR3 DNA: TGTGCCAGCAGCTTAGATGGTGTTACAGGGGATGAGCAGTTCTTC

V gene: TRBV7-6
J gene: TRBJ2-3
clone size: -
D gene: TRBD2
CDR3 protein: CASSLSMAGGPRDTQYF
CDR3 DNA: TGTGCCAGCAGCTTGTCCATGGCGGGGGGCCCCAGAGATACGCAGTATTTT

V gene: TRBV4-2
J gene: TRBJ2-5
clone size: -
D gene: TRBD2
CDR3 protein: CASSPGLAGARDQETQYF
CDR3 DNA: TGTGCCAGCAGCCCGGGACTAGCGGGGGCGAGGGACCAAGAGACCCAGTACTTC

V gene: TRBV19
J gene: TRBJ1-5
clone size: -
D gene: -
CDR3 protein: CAVTSQGNQPQHF
CDR3 DNA: TGTGCTGTCACGTCACAGGGAAATCAGCCCCAGCATTTT

V gene: TRBV4-1
J gene: TRBJ1-1
clone size: -
D gene: -
CDR3 protein: CASSQESDLAAEAFF
CDR3 DNA: TGCGCCAGCAGCCAAGAATCGGACTTAGCGGCTGAAGCTTTCTTT

V gene: TRBV9
J gene: TRBJ2-2
clone size: -
D gene: -
CDR3 protein: CASSAHPADVNTGELFF
CDR3 DNA: TGTGCCAGCAGCGCACACCCGGCGGATGTTAACACCGGGGAGCTGTTTTTT

V gene: TRBV2
J gene: TRBJ2-3
clone size: -
D gene: -
CDR3 protein: CASSRDSSQYF
CDR3 DNA: TGTGCCAGCAGTCGGGACTCTTCGCAGTATTTT

V gene: TRBV7-2
J gene: TRBJ2-5
clone size: -
D gene: TRBD2
CDR3 protein: CASRGRLARETQYF
CDR3 DNA: TGTGCCAGCAGAGGGAGACTAGCGCGGGAGACCCAGTACTTC

V gene: TRBV9
J gene: TRBJ1-5
clone size: -
D gene: -
CDR3 protein: CASSVGGGSEPQHF
CDR3 DNA: TGTGCCAGCAGCGTAGGAGGGGGTTCGGAGCCCCAGCATTTT

V gene: TRBV5-1
J gene: TRBJ1-1
clone size: -
D gene: -
CDR3 protein: CVSSPDGGTEAFF
CDR3 DNA: TGCGTCAGCAGCCCCGACGGAGGAACTGAAGCTTTCTTT

V gene: TRBV6-1
J gene: TRBJ1-1
clone size: -
D gene: -
CDR3 protein: CASSGYSGEGTEAFF
CDR3 DNA: TGTGCCAGCAGTGGGTACTCAGGGGAGGGGACTGAAGCTTTCTTT

V gene: TRBV6-1
J gene: TRBJ2-5
clone size: -
D gene: TRBD1
CDR3 protein: CASTLTGFRGETQYF
CDR3 DNA: TGTGCCAGCACCTTGACAGGCTTCAGGGGGGAGACCCAGTACTTC

V gene: TRBV5-1
J gene: TRBJ2-5
clone size: -
D gene: TRBD2
CDR3 protein: CASSLGVGGRETQYF
CDR3 DNA: TGCGCCAGCAGCTTGGGAGTGGGAGGGCGAGAGACCCAGTACTTC

V gene: TRBV19
J gene: TRBJ2-2
clone size: -
D gene: -
CDR3 protein: CASTIQGGAGELFF
CDR3 DNA: TGTGCCAGTACCATCCAAGGGGGTGCAGGGGAGCTGTTTTTT

V gene: TRBV11-3
J gene: TRBJ2-2
clone size: -
D gene: -
CDR3 protein: CASSFRTGELFF
CDR3 DNA: TGTGCCAGCAGCTTTCGCACCGGGGAGCTGTTTTTT

V gene: TRBV6-1
J gene: TRBJ2-3
clone size: -
D gene: -
CDR3 protein: CASSERGLHTDTQYF
CDR3 DNA: TGTGCCAGCAGTGAAAGAGGACTACACACAGATACGCAGTATTTT

V gene: TRBV27
J gene: TRBJ2-2
clone size: -
D gene: TRBD1
CDR3 protein: CASRRRRTGGDTGELFF
CDR3 DNA: TGTGCCAGCAGACGCAGAAGGACAGGCGGTGACACCGGGGAGCTGTTTTTT

V gene: TRBV5-4
J gene: TRBJ2-2
clone size: -
D gene: -
CDR3 protein: CASSLSQGGGGELFF
CDR3 DNA: TGTGCCAGCAGCTTGTCGCAAGGGGGGGGCGGGGAGCTGTTTTTT

V gene: TRBV27
J gene: TRBJ1-5
clone size: -
D gene: -
CDR3 protein: CASSVTWGHEDNQPQHF
CDR3 DNA: TGTGCCAGCAGTGTCACCTGGGGCCACGAAGACAATCAGCCCCAGCATTTT

V gene: TRBV5-4
J gene: TRBJ1-2
clone size: few
D gene: TRBD1
CDR3 protein: CASSPTDRFGGYTF
CDR3 DNA: TGTGCCAGCAGCCCGACGGACAGGTTCGGTGGCTACACCTTC

V gene: TRBV14
J gene: TRBJ2-5
clone size: few
D gene: -
CDR3 protein: CASSQIGTQYF
CDR3 DNA: TGTGCCAGCAGCCAAATCGGGACCCAGTACTTC

V gene: TRBV7-9
J gene: TRBJ2-2
clone size: -
D gene: TRBD1
CDR3 protein: CASNGDRGQGNTGELFF
CDR3 DNA: TGTGCCAGCAACGGGGACAGGGGGCAGGGAAACACCGGGGAGCTGTTTTTT

V gene: TRBV7-3
J gene: TRBJ1-1
clone size: -
D gene: -
CDR3 protein: CASQGPGGTEAFF
CDR3 DNA: TGTGCCAGTCAGGGGCCGGGAGGCACTGAAGCTTTCTTT

V gene: TRBV7-8
J gene: TRBJ2-1
clone size: few
D gene: -
CDR3 protein: CASSPVIRGAHEQFF
CDR3 DNA: TGTGCCAGCAGCCCCGTGATACGGGGGGCTCATGAGCAGTTCTTC

V gene: TRBV5-1
J gene: TRBJ1-4
clone size: -
D gene: -
CDR3 protein: CASNGGGANEKLFF
CDR3 DNA: TGCGCCAGCAACGGAGGGGGGGCTAATGAAAAACTGTTTTTT

V gene: TRBV4-2
J gene: TRBJ2-6
clone size: -
D gene: TRBD1
CDR3 protein: CASSQVLPGQGFSGANVLTF
CDR3 DNA: TGTGCCAGCAGCCAAGTTTTACCGGGACAGGGATTCTCTGGGGCCAACGTCCTGACTTTC

V gene: TRBV7-9
J gene: TRBJ1-2
clone size: -
D gene: TRBD1
CDR3 protein: CASSQQGKYGYTF
CDR3 DNA: TGTGCCAGCAGCCAACAGGGGAAATATGGCTACACCTTC

V gene: TRBV14
J gene: TRBJ2-7
clone size: once
D gene: -
CDR3 protein: CASSQEGDKKYF
CDR3 DNA: TGTGCCAGCAGCCAAGAAGGGGACAAGAAGTACTTC

V gene: TRBV7-2
J gene: TRBJ2-7
clone size: once
D gene: TRBD1
CDR3 protein: CASSFQTGAGYEQYF
CDR3 DNA: TGTGCCAGCAGCTTTCAGACAGGGGCAGGCTACGAGCAGTACTTC